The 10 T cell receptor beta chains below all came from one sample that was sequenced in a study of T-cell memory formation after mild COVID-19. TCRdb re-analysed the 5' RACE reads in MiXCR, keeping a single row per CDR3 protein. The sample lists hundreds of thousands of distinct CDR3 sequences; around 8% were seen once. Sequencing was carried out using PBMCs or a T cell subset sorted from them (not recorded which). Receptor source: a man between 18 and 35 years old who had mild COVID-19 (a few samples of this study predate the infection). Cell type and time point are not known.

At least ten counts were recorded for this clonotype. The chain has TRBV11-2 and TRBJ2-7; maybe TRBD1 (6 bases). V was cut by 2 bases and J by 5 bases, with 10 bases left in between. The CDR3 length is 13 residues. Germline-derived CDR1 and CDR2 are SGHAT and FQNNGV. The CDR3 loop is CASSLSQGHEQYV. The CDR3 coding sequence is TGTGCCAGCAGCTTATCCCAGGGGCACGAGCAGTACGTC.

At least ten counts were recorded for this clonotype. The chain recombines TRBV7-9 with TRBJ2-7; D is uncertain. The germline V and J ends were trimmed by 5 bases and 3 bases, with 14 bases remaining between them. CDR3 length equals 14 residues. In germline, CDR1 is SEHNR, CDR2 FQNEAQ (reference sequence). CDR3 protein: CASSHPSLSYEQYF. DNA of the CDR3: TGTGCCAGCAGCCATCCATCGCTGAGCTACGAGCAGTACTTC.

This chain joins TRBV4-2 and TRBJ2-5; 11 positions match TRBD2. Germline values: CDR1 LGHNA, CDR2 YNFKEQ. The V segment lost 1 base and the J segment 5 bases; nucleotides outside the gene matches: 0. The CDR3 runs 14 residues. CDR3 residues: CASSQASGGETQYF. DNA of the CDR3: TGTGCCAGCAGCCAAGCTAGCGGGGGGGAGACCCAGTACTTC.

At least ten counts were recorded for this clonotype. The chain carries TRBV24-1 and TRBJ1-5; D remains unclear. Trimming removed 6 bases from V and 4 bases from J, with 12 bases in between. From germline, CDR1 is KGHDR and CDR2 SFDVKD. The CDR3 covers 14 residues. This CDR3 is CATSHRLGNQPQHF. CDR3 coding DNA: TGTGCCACCAGTCATCGCCTGGGTAATCAGCCCCAGCATTTT.

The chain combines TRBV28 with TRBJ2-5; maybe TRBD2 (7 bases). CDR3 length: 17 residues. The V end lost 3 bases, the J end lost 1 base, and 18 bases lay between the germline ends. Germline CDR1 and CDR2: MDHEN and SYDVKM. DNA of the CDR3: TGTGCCAGCAGTTTGGCCCACCGGGGGGCCTTCCAAGAGACCCAGTACTTC. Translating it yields CASSLAHRGAFQETQYF.

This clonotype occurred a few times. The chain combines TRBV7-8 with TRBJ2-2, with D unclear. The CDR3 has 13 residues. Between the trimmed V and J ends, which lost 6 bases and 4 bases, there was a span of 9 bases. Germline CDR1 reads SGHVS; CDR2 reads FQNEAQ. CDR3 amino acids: CASSYPPTGELFF. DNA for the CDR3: TGTGCCAGCAGTTATCCCCCCACCGGGGAGCTGTTTTTT.

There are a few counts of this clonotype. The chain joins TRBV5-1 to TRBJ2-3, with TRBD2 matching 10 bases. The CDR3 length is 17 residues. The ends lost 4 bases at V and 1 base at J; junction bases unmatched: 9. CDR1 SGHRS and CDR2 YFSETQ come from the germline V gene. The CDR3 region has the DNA TGCGCCAGCAGCCCCGACCCTCTAGCGGGGGGCACAGATACGCAGTATTTT. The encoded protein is CASSPDPLAGGTDTQYF.

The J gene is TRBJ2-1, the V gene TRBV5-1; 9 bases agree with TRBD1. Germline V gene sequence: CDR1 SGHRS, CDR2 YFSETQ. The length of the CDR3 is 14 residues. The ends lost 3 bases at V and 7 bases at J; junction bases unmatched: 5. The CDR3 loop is CASSSPDRGNEQFF. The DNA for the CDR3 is TGCGCCAGCAGCTCACCGGACAGGGGTAATGAGCAGTTCTTC.

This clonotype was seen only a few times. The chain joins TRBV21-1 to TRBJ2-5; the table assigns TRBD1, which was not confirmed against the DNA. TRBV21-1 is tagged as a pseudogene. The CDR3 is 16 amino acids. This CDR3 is CASSKRTAGAVETQYF. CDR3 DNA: TGTGCCAGCAGCAAGAGAACAGCGGGGGCGGTGGAGACCCAGTACTTC.

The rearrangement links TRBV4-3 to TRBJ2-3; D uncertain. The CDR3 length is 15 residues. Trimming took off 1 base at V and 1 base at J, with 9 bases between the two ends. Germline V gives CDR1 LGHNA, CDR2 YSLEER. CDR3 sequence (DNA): TGCGCCAGCAGCCAAGCATCCACGGGCACAGATACGCAGTATTTT. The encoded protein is CASSQASTGTDTQYF.